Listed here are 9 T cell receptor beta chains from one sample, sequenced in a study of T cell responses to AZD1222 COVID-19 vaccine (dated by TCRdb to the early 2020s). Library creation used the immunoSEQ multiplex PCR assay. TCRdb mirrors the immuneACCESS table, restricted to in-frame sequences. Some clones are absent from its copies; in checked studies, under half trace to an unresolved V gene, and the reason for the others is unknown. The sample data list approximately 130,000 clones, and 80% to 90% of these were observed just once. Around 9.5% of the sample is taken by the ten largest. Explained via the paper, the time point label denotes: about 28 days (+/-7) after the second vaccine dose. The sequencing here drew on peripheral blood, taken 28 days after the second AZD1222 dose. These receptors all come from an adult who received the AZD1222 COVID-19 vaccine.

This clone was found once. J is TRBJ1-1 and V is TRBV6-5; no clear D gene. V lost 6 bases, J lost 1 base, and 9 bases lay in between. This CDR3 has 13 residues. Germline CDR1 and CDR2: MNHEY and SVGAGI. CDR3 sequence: CASSPGWNTEAFF. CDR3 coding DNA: TGTGCCAGCAGCCCCGGGTGGAACACTGAAGCTTTCTTT.

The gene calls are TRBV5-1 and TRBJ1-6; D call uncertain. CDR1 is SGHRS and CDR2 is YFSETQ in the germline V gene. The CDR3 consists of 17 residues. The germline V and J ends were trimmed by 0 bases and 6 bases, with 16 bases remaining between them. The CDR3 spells CASSLDRLRSLNSPLHF. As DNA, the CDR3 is TGCGCCAGCAGCTTGGACAGACTGCGTTCCCTTAATTCACCCCTCCACTTT. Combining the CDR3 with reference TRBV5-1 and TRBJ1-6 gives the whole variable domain KAGVTQTPRYLIKTRGQQVTLSCSPISGHRSVSWYQQTPGQGLQFLFEYFSETQRNKGNFPGRFSGRQFSNSRSEMNVSTLELGDSALYLCASSLDRLRSLNSPLHFGNGTRLTVT.

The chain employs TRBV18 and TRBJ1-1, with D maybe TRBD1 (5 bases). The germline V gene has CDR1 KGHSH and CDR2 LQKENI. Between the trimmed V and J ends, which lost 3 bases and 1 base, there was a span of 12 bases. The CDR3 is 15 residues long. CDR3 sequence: CASSPQEGTNTEAFF. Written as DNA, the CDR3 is TGTGCCAGCTCACCCCAGGAGGGGACGAACACTGAAGCTTTCTTT. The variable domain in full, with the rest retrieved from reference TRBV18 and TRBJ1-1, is NAGVMQNPRHLVRRRGQEARLRCSPMKGHSHVYWYRQLPEEGLKFMVYLQKENIIDESGMPKERFSAEFPKEGPSILRIQQVVRGDSAAYFCASSPQEGTNTEAFFGQGTRLTVV.

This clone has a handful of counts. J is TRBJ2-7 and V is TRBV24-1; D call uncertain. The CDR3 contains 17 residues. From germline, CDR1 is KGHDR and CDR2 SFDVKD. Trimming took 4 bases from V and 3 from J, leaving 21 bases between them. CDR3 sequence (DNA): TGTGCCACCAGTGACTCGCCCCCAGATAGAACATTCTACGAGCAGTACTTC. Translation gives CATSDSPPDRTFYEQYF.

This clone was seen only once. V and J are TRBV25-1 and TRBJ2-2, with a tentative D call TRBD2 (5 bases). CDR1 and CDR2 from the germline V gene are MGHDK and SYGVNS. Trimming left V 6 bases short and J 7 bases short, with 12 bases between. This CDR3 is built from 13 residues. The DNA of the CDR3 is TGTGCCAGCAGCGCCGGGGTGGGCGGGGAGCTGTTTTTT. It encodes CASSAGVGGELFF. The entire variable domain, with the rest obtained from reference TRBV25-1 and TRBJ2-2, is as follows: EADIYQTPRYLVIGTGKKITLECSQTMGHDKMYWYQQDPGMELHLIHYSYGVNSTEKGDLSSESTVSRIRTEHFPLTLESARPSHTSQYLCASSAGVGGELFFGEGSRLTVL.

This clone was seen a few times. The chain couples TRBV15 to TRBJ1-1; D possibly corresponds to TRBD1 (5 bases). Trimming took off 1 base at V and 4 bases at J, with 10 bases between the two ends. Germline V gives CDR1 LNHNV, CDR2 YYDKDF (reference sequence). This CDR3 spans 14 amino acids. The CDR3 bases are TGTGCCACCAGCAGAGTTAATGGGGGCACTGAAGCTTTCTTT. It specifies CATSRVNGGTEAFF. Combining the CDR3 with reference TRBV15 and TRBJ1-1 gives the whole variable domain DAMVIQNPRYQVTQFGKPVTLSCSQTLNHNVMYWYQQKSSQAPKLLFHYYDKDFNNEADTPDNFQSRRPNTSFCFLDIRSPGLGDTAMYLCATSRVNGGTEAFFGQGTRLTVV.

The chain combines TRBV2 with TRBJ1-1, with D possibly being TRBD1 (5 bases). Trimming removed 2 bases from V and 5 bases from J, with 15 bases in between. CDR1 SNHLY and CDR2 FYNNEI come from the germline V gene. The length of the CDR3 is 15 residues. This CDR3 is CASSEQGPSMTEAFF. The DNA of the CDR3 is TGTGCCAGCAGTGAACAGGGCCCGTCCATGACTGAAGCTTTCTTT.

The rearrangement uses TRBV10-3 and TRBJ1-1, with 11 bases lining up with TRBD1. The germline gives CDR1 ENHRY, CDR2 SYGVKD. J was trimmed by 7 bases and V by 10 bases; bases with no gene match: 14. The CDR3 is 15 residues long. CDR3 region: CARADRGRAGNEAFF. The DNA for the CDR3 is TGTGCCAGAGCGGACAGGGGGCGAGCCGGGAATGAAGCTTTCTTT.

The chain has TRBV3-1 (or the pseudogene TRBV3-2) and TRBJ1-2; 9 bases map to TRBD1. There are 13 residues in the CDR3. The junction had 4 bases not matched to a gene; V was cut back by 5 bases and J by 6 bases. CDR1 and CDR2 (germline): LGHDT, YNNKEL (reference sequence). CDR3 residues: CASSYGTGNGYTF. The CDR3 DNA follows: TGTGCCAGCAGCTACGGGACAGGGAATGGCTACACCTTC.